This note documents a single T cell receptor (beta chain) sequence. Its specificity is unknown. This record belongs to a study of T cells in localized non-small cell lung cancer. TCRdb keeps only in-frame clones here, not all; method: immunoSEQ multiplex PCR. Of 2,500 to 3,500 clones detected, approximately 23% appear once; the ten largest clones hold about 15%. Trimming removed 5 bases from V and 15 bases from J, with 20 bases in between. The CDR3 covers 13 residues. Per the germline V gene, CDR1 is WSHSY and CDR2 is SAAADI. Notes on the study in general: Only one tumor region went through sequencing, so heterogeneity may still be there. Uninvolved adjacent lung had higher T cell clonality than tumor and all other tissues. Longer overall survival was seen with higher T cell density measured in blood. A median roughly 57 of the top 100 tumor clones appeared in adjacent lung.

This chain uses TRBV10-2 with TRBJ2-1, with D perhaps TRBD2 (6 bases). Sequences were derived from normal lung tissue next to the tumor, sampled before any cancer treatment. The sequence came from a man aged 35 to 69 with stage III squamous cell lung carcinoma. CDR3: CASSSEGRRGTFF. For the CDR3, the DNA is TGCGCCAGCAGTTCAGAGGGGAGGCGGGGTACGTTCTTC.